The rows below give T cell receptor beta chains drawn from one sample of a study of T cells after yellow fever vaccination. TCRdb reprocessed the 5' RACE reads via MiXCR and lists one record per CDR3 protein. This table holds about 74,000 distinct CDR3 sequences, around 7% found once. The sample consisted of CD8+ T cells sorted from PBMCs, taken 5 to 6 days after the first yellow fever vaccination. The receptors derive from a young man who received the YFV17D yellow fever vaccine. The CDR3 runs from the conserved cysteine through the conserved F or W. A D gene is named only where the DNA matches it firmly. The size of a clone is reported for some rows only, either as once, few or many, or as a class for expanded clones.

clone_size cdr3_length j_call d_call v_call cdr3_aa cdr3_nt
few 15 TRBJ2-3 NA TRBV5-1 CASSSGGRAVDTQYF TGCGCCAGCAGCTCCGGGGGCCGAGCTGTCGATACGCAGTATTTT
many 13 TRBJ2-7 TRBD1 TRBV10-3 CAINRGVAYEQYF TGTGCCATCAACAGGGGTGTCGCCTACGAGCAGTACTTC
many 15 TRBJ2-5 TRBD2 TRBV4-3 CASSRFGTSEETQYF TGCGCCAGCAGCCGTTTCGGGACTAGCGAAGAGACCCAGTACTTC
few 14 TRBJ1-1 NA TRBV6-5 CASSTNPVNTEAFF TGTGCCAGCAGTACGAATCCGGTCAACACTGAAGCTTTCTTT
many 16 TRBJ2-4 NA TRBV4-1 CASSLVGGVVKNIQYF TGCGCCAGCAGCCTCGTGGGCGGGGTAGTCAAAAACATTCAGTACTTC
many 15 TRBJ1-1 NA TRBV7-9 CASSSPYPGNTEAFF TGTGCCAGCAGCTCCCCGTACCCGGGGAACACTGAAGCTTTCTTT
few 15 TRBJ2-3 NA TRBV6-1 CASIPPGGRTDTQYF TGTGCCAGCATCCCACCTGGAGGGAGAACAGATACGCAGTATTTT
many 14 TRBJ2-5 NA TRBV7-6 CASSLAGRLETQYF TGTGCCAGCAGCTTAGCCGGGCGTCTGGAGACCCAGTACTTC
many 13 TRBJ2-1 TRBD2 TRBV2 CASTGGPVNEQFF TGTGCCAGCACGGGGGGGCCTGTGAATGAGCAGTTCTTC
many 11 TRBJ2-2 NA TRBV7-9 CASNSNGELFF TGTGCCAGCAACTCGAACGGGGAGCTGTTTTTT
many 15 TRBJ2-5 TRBD2 TRBV6-5 CASSYGRGNRETQYF TGTGCCAGCAGTTACGGGAGGGGAAACCGAGAGACCCAGTACTTC
NA 15 TRBJ2-2 NA TRBV4-1 CASSRAQGSTGELFF TGCGCCAGCAGCCGGGCTCAGGGCAGTACCGGGGAGCTGTTTTTT
few 15 TRBJ1-5 NA TRBV7-9 CASSLAGGSNQPQHF TGTGCCAGCAGCTTAGCGGGGGGGAGCAATCAGCCCCAGCATTTT
NA 15 TRBJ1-1 TRBD1 TRBV27 CASSLQGAWNTEAFF TGTGCCAGCAGTTTACAGGGGGCTTGGAACACTGAAGCTTTCTTT
NA 16 TRBJ1-2 NA TRBV9 CASSVEGSDLLYGYTF TGTGCCAGCAGCGTAGAAGGGTCCGATCTACTATACGGCTACACCTTC
NA 16 TRBJ1-3 NA TRBV5-1 CASSYDGPRTGNTIYF TGCGCCAGCAGCTACGACGGACCGAGGACTGGAAACACCATATATTTT
NA 14 TRBJ2-7 NA TRBV25-1 CASLDSRGSYEQYF TGTGCCAGCCTGGACAGCCGAGGCTCCTACGAGCAGTACTTC
few 17 TRBJ2-7 TRBD2 TRBV5-1 CASSLTGTSGGINEQYF TGCGCCAGCAGCTTGACGGGGACTAGCGGGGGGATCAACGAGCAGTACTTC
many 15 TRBJ2-3 TRBD2 TRBV12-3/TRBV12-4 CASSPQALAGDTQYF TGTGCCAGCAGTCCGCAGGCCCTAGCGGGGGATACGCAGTATTTT
many 15 TRBJ1-5 TRBD1 TRBV4-2 CASSQDGQGNQPQHF TGTGCCAGCAGCCAAGATGGACAGGGCAATCAGCCCCAGCATTTT
few 13 TRBJ1-1 NA TRBV6-6 CASSYQVNTEAFF TGTGCCAGCAGTTATCAGGTGAACACTGAAGCTTTCTTT
NA 12 TRBJ2-1 NA TRBV12-5 CASGLVANEQFF TGTGCTAGTGGTTTGGTTGCGAATGAGCAGTTCTTC
NA 16 TRBJ2-7 TRBD1 TRBV4-2 CASSQDRTGLPYEQYF TGTGCCAGCAGCCAAGATAGGACAGGCTTACCCTACGAGCAGTACTTC
many 17 TRBJ2-3 TRBD2 TRBV2 CASHPSKRGVGADTQYF TGTGCCAGCCACCCATCGAAGCGGGGGGTTGGCGCAGATACGCAGTATTTT
many 10 TRBJ2-2 NA TRBV2 CASRGGELFF TGTGCCAGCAGGGGCGGGGAGCTGTTTTTT
NA 18 TRBJ2-2 NA TRBV5-1 CASSVFLRRGDPTGELFF TGCGCCAGCAGCGTCTTTCTCAGGCGGGGTGACCCAACCGGGGAGCTGTTTTTT
many 14 TRBJ2-5 NA TRBV13 CASRQISDQETQYF TGTGCCAGCAGACAAATCAGTGATCAAGAGACCCAGTACTTC
few 16 TRBJ2-1 TRBD1 TRBV6-4 CASSPGGQGEYNEQFF TGTGCCAGCAGTCCTGGGGGACAGGGGGAGTACAATGAGCAGTTCTTC
few 16 TRBJ2-2 TRBD1 TRBV7-9 CASSPGQGGDTGELFF TGTGCCAGCAGCCCCGGACAGGGCGGAGACACCGGGGAGCTGTTTTTT
many 13 TRBJ2-1 NA TRBV4-1 CASSPDSYNEQFF TGCGCCAGCAGCCCCGACTCCTACAATGAGCAGTTCTTC
few 15 TRBJ1-1 NA TRBV4-3 CASSQDTAGDTEAFF TGCGCCAGCAGCCAAGATACGGCAGGGGACACTGAAGCTTTCTTT
many 16 TRBJ2-5 TRBD2 TRBV9 CASSPYSGGPGETQYF TGTGCCAGCAGCCCCTATAGCGGGGGGCCAGGAGAGACCCAGTACTTC
NA 15 TRBJ2-5 NA TRBV20-1 CSAERSDSTQETQYF TGCAGTGCCGAAAGGTCAGACAGCACCCAAGAGACCCAGTACTTC
few 17 TRBJ2-2 TRBD1 TRBV18 CASSPPTQGLYTGELFF TGTGCCAGCTCACCACCCACACAGGGGCTCTACACCGGGGAGCTGTTTTTT
once 15 TRBJ2-1 TRBD2 TRBV27 CASSRGESSYNEQFF TGTGCCAGCTCCCGGGGGGAGAGCTCCTACAATGAGCAGTTCTTC
NA 14 TRBJ2-3 NA TRBV29-1 CSVETTGSGDTQYF TGCAGCGTTGAAACAACAGGGTCCGGGGATACGCAGTATTTT
NA 13 TRBJ1-2 NA TRBV7-9 CASSSGGDGGYTF TGTGCCAGCAGCTCGGGGGGGGATGGGGGCTACACCTTC
many 16 TRBJ2-1 TRBD2 TRBV7-9 CASSQSGGPSYNEQFF TGTGCCAGCAGCCAAAGCGGGGGGCCCTCCTACAATGAGCAGTTCTTC
few 14 TRBJ2-1 TRBD1 TRBV20-1 CSAVGTGAINEQFF TGCAGTGCGGTGGGGACAGGAGCGATCAATGAGCAGTTCTTC
NA 14 TRBJ2-1 NA TRBV11-2 CASSWGPEIGEQFF TGTGCCAGCAGCTGGGGACCAGAGATCGGTGAGCAGTTCTTC
NA 15 TRBJ2-1 NA TRBV5-5 CASSFVALGYNEQFF TGTGCCAGCAGCTTTGTTGCTCTCGGTTACAATGAGCAGTTCTTC